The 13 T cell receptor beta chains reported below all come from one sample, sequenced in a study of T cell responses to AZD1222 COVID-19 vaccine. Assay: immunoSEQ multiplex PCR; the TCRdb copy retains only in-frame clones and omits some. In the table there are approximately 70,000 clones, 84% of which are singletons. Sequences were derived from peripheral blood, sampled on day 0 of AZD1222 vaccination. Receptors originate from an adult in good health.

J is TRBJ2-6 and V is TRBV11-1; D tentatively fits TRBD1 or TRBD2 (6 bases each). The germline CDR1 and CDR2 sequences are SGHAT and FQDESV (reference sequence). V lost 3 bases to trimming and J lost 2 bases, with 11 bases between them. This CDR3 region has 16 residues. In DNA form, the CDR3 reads TGTGCCAGCAGCTTCGGCGGGGACACTGGGGCCAACGTCCTGACTTTC. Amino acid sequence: CASSFGGDTGANVLTF.

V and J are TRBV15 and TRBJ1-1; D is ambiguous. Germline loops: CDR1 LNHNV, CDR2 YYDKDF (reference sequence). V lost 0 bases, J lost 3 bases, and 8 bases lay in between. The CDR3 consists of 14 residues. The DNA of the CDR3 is TGTGCCACCAGCAGAGATCACGGAGACACTGAAGCTTTCTTT. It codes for CATSRDHGDTEAFF. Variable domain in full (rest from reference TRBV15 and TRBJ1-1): DAMVIQNPRYQVTQFGKPVTLSCSQTLNHNVMYWYQQKSSQAPKLLFHYYDKDFNNEADTPDNFQSRRPNTSFCFLDIRSPGLGDTAMYLCATSRDHGDTEAFFGQGTRLTVV.

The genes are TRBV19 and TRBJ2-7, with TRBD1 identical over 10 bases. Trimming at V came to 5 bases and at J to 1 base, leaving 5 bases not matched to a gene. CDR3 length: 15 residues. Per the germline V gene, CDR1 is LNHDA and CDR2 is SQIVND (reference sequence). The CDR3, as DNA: TGTGCCAGTAGTTCCCGGACAGGGGGATCCTACGAGCAGTACTTC. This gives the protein CASSSRTGGSYEQYF.

CDR3 sequence reads: CASSLGLGGTYNEQFF. The CDR3 region has the DNA TGTGCCAGCAGCTTGGGACTGGGGGGAACCTACAATGAGCAGTTCTTC. V is TRBV5-4 and J is TRBJ2-1, with D tentatively TRBD2 (6 bases). The V gene's germline CDR1 is SGHNT and CDR2 YYREEE (reference sequence). With 0 bases removed from V and 2 bases from J, the gap between germline ends came to 12 bases. The CDR3 extends over 16 amino acids.

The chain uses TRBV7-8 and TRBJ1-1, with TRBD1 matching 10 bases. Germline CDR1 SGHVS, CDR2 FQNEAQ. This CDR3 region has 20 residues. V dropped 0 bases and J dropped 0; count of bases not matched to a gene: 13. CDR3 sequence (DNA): TGTGCCAGCAGCTTAGCCCGGGACAGGGGCCGAGGGCTCATGAACACTGAAGCTTTCTTT. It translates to CASSLARDRGRGLMNTEAFF.

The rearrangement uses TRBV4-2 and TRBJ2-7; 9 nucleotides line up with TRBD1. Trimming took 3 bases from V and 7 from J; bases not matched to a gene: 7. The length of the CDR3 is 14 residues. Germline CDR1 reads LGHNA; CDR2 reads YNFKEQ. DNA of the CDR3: TGTGCCAGCAGCCAGGGACAGGGAATAGGGGAGCAGTACTTC. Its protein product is CASSQGQGIGEQYF.

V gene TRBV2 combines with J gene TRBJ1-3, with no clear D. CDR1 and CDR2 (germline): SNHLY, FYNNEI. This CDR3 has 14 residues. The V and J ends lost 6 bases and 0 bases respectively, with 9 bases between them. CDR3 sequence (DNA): TGTGCCAGCAGGGACCGAAACTCTGGAAACACCATATATTTT. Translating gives CASRDRNSGNTIYF.

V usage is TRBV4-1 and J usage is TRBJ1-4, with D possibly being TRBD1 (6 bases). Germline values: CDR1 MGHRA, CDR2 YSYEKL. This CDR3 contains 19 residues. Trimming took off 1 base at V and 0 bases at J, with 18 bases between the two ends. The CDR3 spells CASSQGPDRIVATNEKLFF. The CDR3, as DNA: TGCGCCAGCAGCCAAGGCCCGGACAGAATAGTTGCAACTAATGAAAAACTGTTTTTT.

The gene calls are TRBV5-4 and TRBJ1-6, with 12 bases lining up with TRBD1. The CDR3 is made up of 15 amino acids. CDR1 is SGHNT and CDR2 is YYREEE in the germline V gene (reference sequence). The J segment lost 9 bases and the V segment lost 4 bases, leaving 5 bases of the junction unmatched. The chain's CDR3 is CASSPGTGGSSPLHF. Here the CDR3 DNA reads TGTGCCAGCAGCCCAGGGACAGGGGGCAGTTCACCCCTCCACTTT.

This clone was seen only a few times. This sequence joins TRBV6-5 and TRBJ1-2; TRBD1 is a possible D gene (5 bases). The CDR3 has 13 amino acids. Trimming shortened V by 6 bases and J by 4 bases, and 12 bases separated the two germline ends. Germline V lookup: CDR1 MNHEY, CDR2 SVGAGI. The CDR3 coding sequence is TGTGCCAGCAGGGGTGACAGTCTCTATGGCTACACCTTC. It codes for CASRGDSLYGYTF.

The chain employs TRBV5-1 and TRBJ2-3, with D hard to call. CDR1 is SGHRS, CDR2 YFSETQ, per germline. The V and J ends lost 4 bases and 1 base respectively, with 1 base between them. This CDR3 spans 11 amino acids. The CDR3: CASSRTDTQYF. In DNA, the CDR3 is TGCGCCAGCAGCCGCACAGATACGCAGTATTTT.

The CDR3 loop is CASSLWGDLNYGYTF. In DNA form, the CDR3 reads TGTGCCAGCAGTTTATGGGGGGATTTAAACTATGGCTACACCTTC. The chain employs TRBV27 and TRBJ1-2; possibly TRBD1 for D (5 bases). The V end was cut by 1 base, the J end by 2 bases, with 11 bases between. The CDR3 runs 15 residues. Germline V gene lookup returns CDR1 MNHEY and CDR2 SMNVEV (reference sequence).

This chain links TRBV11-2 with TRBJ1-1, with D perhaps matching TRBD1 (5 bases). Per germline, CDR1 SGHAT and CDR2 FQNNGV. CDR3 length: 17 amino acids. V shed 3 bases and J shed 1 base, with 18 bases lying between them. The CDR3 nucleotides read TGTGCCAGCAGCTTTAGGGTGGGGGACCTCAGGAACACTGAAGCTTTCTTT. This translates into CASSFRVGDLRNTEAFF.